This TCR beta chain was documented in a study of blood T cell repertoires in COVID-19. Generated by immunoSEQ multiplex PCR, the TCRdb table keeps only in-frame clones and is missing some. Of approximately 75,000 clones in the sample, over 75% were seen once. The length of the CDR3 is 19 residues. Deletions cut 4 bases from V and 0 bases from J, with 22 bases between. Germline CDR1 is SGDLS and CDR2 is YYNGEE. This clone was observed a handful of times. The V call is TRBV9, the J call TRBJ2-2; possibly TRBD1 for D (7 bases). This clonotype was obtained from a human donor in a cohort sampled during active COVID-19. The sample consisted of peripheral blood. The CDR3 coding sequence is TGTGCCAGCAGCCCCCGACCGGGGGACAGCACCGCGAACACCGGGGAGCTGTTTTTT. Translated: CASSPRPGDSTANTGELFF.